The clone carrying this T cell receptor (beta chain) was observed once. Antigen unknown. 13 Jbeta primers and 60 Vbeta primers were used for the PCR. The table came from immunoSEQ multiplex PCR; TCRdb's copy has only in-frame clones and leaves some out. The sample includes 90,000 to 120,000 clones, 55% to 85% of them seen just once. The CDR3 extends over 18 amino acids. V lost 0 bases to trimming and J lost 2 bases; unmatched junction nucleotides: 9. Germline-derived CDR1 and CDR2 are MRHNA and SNTAGT. The data stem from a study of cytomegalovirus exposure and HLA in healthy donors. Findings and caveats of the study: In an earlier analysis, about 87% or about 30%: the productive usage of most TCR beta V segments. Most TCR sequences were rare, but some public TCRs occurred in many donors. Cytomegalovirus-associated TCR beta chains were listed, numbering approximately 150.

Healthy bone marrow donors formed the donor group. V gene TRBV6-4 combines with J gene TRBJ2-3; TRBD2 matches at 9 bases. The sequence came from a man younger than 45 in good health and CMV-seronegative. The specimen was PBMCs. Here the CDR3 DNA reads TGTGCCAGCAGTGACTCAGCGGGAGCGGGGGGAGTCACAGATACGCAGTATTTT. Its protein is CASSDSAGAGGVTDTQYF.